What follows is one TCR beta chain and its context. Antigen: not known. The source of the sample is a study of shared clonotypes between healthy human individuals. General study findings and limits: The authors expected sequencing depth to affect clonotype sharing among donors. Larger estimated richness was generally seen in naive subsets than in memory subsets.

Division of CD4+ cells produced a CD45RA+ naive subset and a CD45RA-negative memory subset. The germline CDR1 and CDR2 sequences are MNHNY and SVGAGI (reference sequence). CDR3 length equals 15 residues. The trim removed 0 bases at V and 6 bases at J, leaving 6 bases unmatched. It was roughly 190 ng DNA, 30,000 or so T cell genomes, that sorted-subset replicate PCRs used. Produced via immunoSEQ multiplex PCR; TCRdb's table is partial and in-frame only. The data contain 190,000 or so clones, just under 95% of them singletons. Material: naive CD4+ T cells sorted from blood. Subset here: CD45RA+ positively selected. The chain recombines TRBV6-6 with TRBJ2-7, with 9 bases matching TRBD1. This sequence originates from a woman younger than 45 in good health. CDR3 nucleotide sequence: TGTGCCAGCAGTTACTCCGGGGACAGGGTACTCGAGCAGTACTTC. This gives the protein CASSYSGDRVLEQYF.